This TCR beta chain is from a study of T cells in Graves' hyperthyroidism and ophthalmopathy. The study, taken as a whole, reports: By a 13 V-J model, ophthalmopathy was set apart from stable hyperthyroidism. For ophthalmopathy, model prediction preceded onset by a median roughly 6.2 months.

Amplified TCR beta CDR3 regions came from RNA transcripts. Initially, a first-round RT-PCR of the TCR CDR3 employed the HTBI primer set. Using its own MiXCR run on the multiplex PCR reads, TCRdb lists one record per CDR3 protein. The data show almost 600,000 distinct CDR3 sequences, about 45% seen once. This clonotype was picked up a small number of times. Its cognate antigen is unknown. Diagnoses were made from clinical symptoms, serum measures (thyroxine and TRAb), thyroid ultrasound and orbital computed tomography. With V trimmed by 1 base and J by 9 bases, 8 bases remained unmatched. The CDR3 runs to 17 residues. Germline values: CDR1 LNHNV, CDR2 YYDKDF (reference sequence).

Sequenced input: peripheral blood or thyroid tissue (not recorded which). The receptor's source is a woman under 30 with Graves' hyperthyroidism. The V gene is TRBV15, the J gene TRBJ2-1; 14 bases are shared with TRBD2. CDR3 bases: TGTGCCACCAGCAGAGCTTATTCGGGACTAGCGGGAGTTGAGCAGTTCTTC. It yields the protein CATSRAYSGLAGVEQFF. The entire variable domain, with the rest obtained from reference TRBV15 and TRBJ2-1, is as follows: DAMVIQNPRYQVTQFGKPVTLSCSQTLNHNVMYWYQQKSSQAPKLLFHYYDKDFNNEADTPDNFQSRRPNTSFCFLDIRSPGLGDTAMYLCATSRAYSGLAGVEQFFGPGTRLTVL.